The T cell receptor (beta chain) described here comes from a study of shared clonotypes between healthy human individuals. Comment on this clone: Other DNA variants within this sample encode the same CDR3.

Sequenced by immunoSEQ multiplex PCR; TCRdb stores in-frame clones only, minus some. The table includes roughly 1,600,000 clones, about 98.5% detected once. The germline V gene encodes CDR1 SGDLS and CDR2 YYNGEE. CDR3 size: 14 residues. The V end was cut by 2 bases, the J end by 1 base, with 9 bases between. This clonotype was sampled from a man aged 25-45 years in good health. Source material: naive CD4+ T cells sorted from blood. Subset denoted: CD45RA+ positively selected. J is TRBJ1-1 and V is TRBV9; D is possibly TRBD1 (6 bases). The DNA of the CDR3 is TGTGCCAGCAGCGTGGGGGCCCAGAACACTGAAGCTTTCTTT. Encoded protein: CASSVGAQNTEAFF.